This T cell receptor (beta chain) was captured by sequencing in a study of cytomegalovirus exposure and HLA in healthy donors (TCRdb year 2017). For context, the study as a whole: An earlier analysis of more than 550 of the donors reported about 280 Gb of sequence data and 90 million to 120 million unique TCR beta sequences obtained from about 179 million T cells. An early release covering roughly 640 HLA-typed donors comprised roughly 300 gigabases of sequencing data and roughly 86 million unique TCR sequences. Of the 398 genotyped donors, approximately 83% fell in the genetic ancestry cluster associated with self-reported Caucasian donors. The study aimed to test whether signatures of past pathogen exposure could be identified by cataloging public T cell receptors. The study used immunosequencing to profile the T cell repertoires of approximately 630 subjects and linked those repertoires to cytomegalovirus serostatus. A separate validation cohort of roughly 110 different subjects was used in addition to the roughly 670-subject first cohort. To predict cytomegalovirus infection status, the study brought together high-throughput TCR immunosequencing, statistical association of individual TCRs with disease status, and machine learning. In a later analysis, previously published TCR beta repertoires from about 640 donors were re-analyzed and high-resolution HLA genotyping was added so that TCR occurrence patterns could be studied. The later analysis used no new phenotypic data to find candidate immune exposures, relying instead on TCR beta sequences and their occurrence across donors. An earlier analysis of 587 of the donors used high-throughput TCR beta sequencing to judge whether each TCR beta V gene segment behaved as functional or pseudogenic. Donor age, sex, ethnicity and CMV serostatus were collected together with the repertoire data. Genome-wide SNP genotypes for about 55% of the roughly 670 donors were used in a later genetic analysis, which treated that subset as a discovery cohort. All discovery cohort repertoires had been generated using a single sequencing platform. HLA typing included class I and class II loci at four-digit resolution. The number of donors typed differed by locus, with roughly 620-640 for A, B, C, DRB1 and DQB1, over 500 for DQA1, some 570 for DPA1, and around 460 for DPB1. Because of strong linkage in the cohort, roughly 5 DR-DQ haplotypes were treated as single units for association and clustering. Across 398 genotyped donors of the cohort, an average of about 220,000 unique TCR beta nucleotide sequences per donor were sequenced, and 15% to 20% of those sequences were non-productive.

The cohort comprised 670 or so healthy bone marrow donors. All cohort members were sampled while nominally healthy, although unrecorded immune exposures were likely present. The donor tested CMV seropositive and was one of the 289 seropositive cohort members. A peripheral blood sample was collected from each donor, and TCR beta sequencing was performed on peripheral blood mononuclear cells. The Qiagen DNeasy Blood Extraction Kit was used to extract genomic DNA from the blood cell samples. A note on this clone: Its antigen is currently not known. No qualities accompany the bases; no much larger clone lies one base away.

Library prep was done by the immunoSEQ multiplex PCR assay. For the multiplex PCR, a mixture combining 60 forward primers for TCR Vbeta segments and 13 reverse primers for TCR Jbeta segments was used. A multiplex PCR assay on genomic DNA amplified the CDR3 region of rearranged TCR beta genes. The Illumina HiSeq System was used to sequence the amplified TCR beta libraries as 87-base-pair reads. The original methods were these. A later analysis tallied 75 million to 95 million unique TCR beta chains across the 700 or so repertoires, and some 10 million of those chains were shared by two or more donors. Raw reads were error-corrected and collapsed into unique sequences with a nearest-neighbor algorithm that merged closely related sequences to remove PCR and sequencing errors. V, D and J gene segments were assigned by aligning CDR3 sequences to IMGT reference sequences. For a sequence to be retained, at least a six-nucleotide match to both a V gene segment and a J gene segment was required. Rearrangements were classified as productive when the CDR3 lacked stop codons and remained in frame with V and J, and all other rearrangements were classified as non-productive. CDR3 was defined according to IMGT convention as the region running from the second conserved V-encoded cysteine to the conserved J-encoded phenylalanine. In an earlier analysis of around 600 of the donors, sequences lacking an unambiguous match to a single V gene segment were excluded. In an earlier analysis of approximately 560 of the donors, a V segment was called functional when productive rearrangements were above 56.7%, and segregating when the standard deviation between donors exceeded 5%. To diagnose cytomegalovirus status from the catalog of TCR beta chain sequences, a statistical classification framework was built. In a later analysis, TCR nucleotide sequences were compared against IMGT/GENE-DB human TR gene sequences so that V and J genes could be assigned. A later analysis assigned CDR3 sequences and most-parsimonious VDJ recombination scenarios with the TCRdist pipeline. In a later analysis, each TCR beta chain was defined by its CDR3 amino acid sequence together with its V-gene family, and reads lacking a unique V-gene family were excluded. A later analysis removed roughly 590 highly shared, low-generation-probability nucleotide sequences to deal with suspected cross-contamination and a sequencing artifact. In a later analysis, a clonal expansion index was calculated for each public chain from normalized within-repertoire ranks of inferred template counts. In a later analysis, generation probabilities were computed using a VDJ recombination model fitted to out-of-frame rearrangements, and the results were checked against IGoR. A later analysis scored TCR-TCR, TCR-HLA and TCR-CMV co-occurrence with hypergeometric tests, applying a repertoire-size bias correction to TCR pairs. A later analysis estimated false discovery rates by permuting HLA or CMV assignments 20 times. In a later analysis, co-occurring TCRs were grouped with DBSCAN, and TCRdist sequence similarity was added when clustering was performed within HLA-allele-positive subsets. For co-occurrence clustering, repertoires with fewer than 30,000 or more than 120,000 public chains were excluded, along with 5 or 6 repertoires with anomalous nucleotide sharing. The table was pulled from immuneACCESS by TCRdb, which kept in-frame rearrangements only. Such tables lose some clones; where checked, under half of the loss comes from unresolved V genes, and the rest has no known cause. The V and J calls and clone size come from that table; D and trimming were worked out from the DNA. In this sample the table shows about 140,000 clones, about three quarters of which occur a single time. The top ten clonotypes cover 6.5% to 7% of the sample.

Points the paper makes about the study in general: Sequencing depth was assumed to be roughly uniform across donors in the presence/absence analyses, though that assumption may not hold. Broadly in line with IMGT annotations, most TCR beta V segments showed up in productive rearrangements about 87% or about 30% of the time in an earlier analysis of 450 to 750 of the donors. In a later genetic analysis, a missense DCLRE1C variant was associated with V-gene and J-gene trimming of TCR beta chains, and the association was replicated in an independent cohort. In both the original and validation cohorts, the classifier was reported to diagnose cytomegalovirus status with high specificity and sensitivity. In a later analysis, 16,951 TCR beta sequences were associated with specific HLA alleles at a false discovery rate of 0.05. While some public TCRs were present in many individuals, most TCR sequences turned up only very rarely across donors. A total of 150 to 200 TCR beta chains were listed by the study as associated with cytomegalovirus. In a later genetic analysis, fewer N-insertions in productive TCRs were reported among donors in an Asian-associated ancestry cluster than the approximately 630-donor mean. Correlated functional status among segregating V segments might be attributable to linkage disequilibrium, but an unknown experimental factor could not be ruled out. A further reported finding was that TCR beta sequences accurately predicted the HLA-A and HLA-B alleles for most subjects in the first cohort. According to the authors, the approach could potentially be generalized to other disease states and immunological phenotypes. Because counts were too low, about 18 rarely observed V segments, including chromosome 9 orphons, were left out of the earlier analysis of several hundred of the donors. A later analysis reported that several top co-occurrence clusters appeared linked to parvovirus B19, influenza, CMV and Epstein-Barr virus. HLA typing was unavailable for some donors at each locus, so association tests used only the typed subset. A cluster of highly shared sequence variants was judged likely to represent a technical artifact of the sequencing pipeline. In a later analysis, TCR association rates were found to vary across HLA loci, with the most associated TCRs seen for DRB1 alleles and the fewest for HLA-C alleles. CMV serostatus was the only immune exposure information available for the cohort. The cohort was sequenced for TCR beta chains only, and without alpha or paired-chain data the features that could be detected were limited. In a later analysis, HLA-associated TCR beta chains were found to be more clonally expanded and to have lower generation probabilities than equally common non-associated chains. When HLA alleles, especially DR and DQ, strongly co-occurred, attributing TCR associations to individual alleles was difficult. A later analysis found that most CMV-associated TCR beta chains appeared HLA-restricted, with HLA associations seemingly driven largely by CMV exposure. In vitro tests confirmed that a few of the cytomegalovirus-associated TCR beta chains recognize cytomegalovirus antigens.

The specimen was PBMCs. The TCR was taken from a man aged 40-50 years in good health and CMV-seropositive.

The CDR3 region has the sequence CASSRGQGGNEQYF. Read as DNA, the sequence is TGCGCCAGCAGCCGTGGACAGGGGGGCAACGAGCAGTACTTC. Recombination connected TRBV5-1 to TRBJ2-7; 10 bases in between match TRBD1. Per the germline V gene, SGHRS is the CDR1 and YFSETQ is the CDR2. Germline trimming: 4 bases from V, 5 bases from J; junction bases outside gene matches: 6. Including the terminal cysteine and phenylalanine, the CDR3 comprises 14 residues. Only the CDR3 region is kept as DNA, spanning 42 bases read in frame from base 1. Full variable domain (CDR3 extended with the reference TRBV5-1 and TRBJ2-7 proteins): KAGVTQTPRYLIKTRGQQVTLSCSPISGHRSVSWYQQTPGQGLQFLFEYFSETQRNKGNFPGRFSGRQFSNSRSEMNVSTLELGDSALYLCASSRGQGGNEQYFGPGTRLTVT.